The 17 T cell receptor beta chains reported below all come from one sample, sequenced in a study of T cells after yellow fever vaccination. One entry per CDR3 protein, called by TCRdb with MiXCR from the 5' RACE reads. The repertoire holds 100,000 to 150,000 distinct CDR3 sequences, with almost 9% as singletons. The material sequenced was CD8+ T cells sorted from PBMCs, taken on the day of the yellow fever booster vaccination. The receptor set was obtained from a man aged 18 to 29 who received the YFV17D yellow fever vaccine.

There are many counts of this clonotype. The chain employs TRBV29-1 and TRBJ2-1, with 7 bases that match TRBD2. This CDR3 contains 12 residues. Germline V lookup: CDR1 SQVTM, CDR2 ANQGSEA. Trimming took 7 bases from V and 3 from J; bases not matched to a gene: 3. CDR3 sequence reads: CSGTSIYNEQFF. CDR3 nucleotides: TGCAGCGGGACTAGTATCTACAATGAGCAGTTCTTC.

This clonotype was picked up many times. The rearrangement links TRBV6-5 to TRBJ2-1; 11 bases align to TRBD2. The CDR3 sequence is 16 residues long. Germline V gene data show CDR1 as MNHEY and CDR2 as SVGAGI. V lost 5 bases, J lost 9 bases, and 12 bases stayed unmatched. CDR3 sequence reads: CASSISGGALRGEQFF. DNA of the CDR3: TGTGCCAGCAGTATTAGCGGGGGGGCTTTGCGGGGTGAGCAGTTCTTC.

This clonotype was detected only a few times. The J gene is TRBJ1-6, the V gene TRBV6-5; tentatively, D is TRBD1 (6 bases). Germline V CDR1 and CDR2: MNHEY, SVGAGI. This CDR3 is built from 13 residues. V was cut by 8 bases and J by 5 bases, with 10 bases left in between. CDR3 nucleotides: TGTGCCAGCCACACAGGGAATAATTCACCCCTCCACTTT. This encodes CASHTGNNSPLHF.

The chain recombines TRBV6-2 or TRBV6-3 with TRBJ1-2, with unresolved D. The germline V and J ends were trimmed by 0 bases and 8 bases, with 10 bases remaining between them. Germline V gives CDR1 MNHEY, CDR2 SVGEGT. The CDR3 runs 13 residues. The CDR3 loop reads CASSYSILGGYTF. The CDR3 DNA follows: TGTGCCAGCAGTTACTCGATCCTAGGAGGCTACACCTTC.

This clonotype appeared a few times. The rearrangement links TRBV6-5 to TRBJ1-5; unclear D gene. Germline loops: CDR1 MNHEY, CDR2 SVGAGI. The CDR3 has 16 amino acids. The V end lost 5 bases, the J end lost 1 base, and 15 bases lay between the germline ends. CDR3 sequence (DNA): TGTGCCAGCAGTCCCCGATGGACCCTGAGCAATCAGCCCCAGCATTTT. Translation gives CASSPRWTLSNQPQHF.

The chain joins TRBV4-1 to TRBJ1-1, with 7 bases that match TRBD1. Germline lookup yields CDR1 MGHRA and CDR2 YSYEKL. The CDR3 totals 14 residues. The V and J ends lost 4 bases and 5 bases, in that order; junction bases with no gene match: 7. CDR3 sequence reads: CASSPSQGVTEAFF. The CDR3 DNA reads as TGCGCCAGCAGCCCGAGCCAGGGGGTAACTGAAGCTTTCTTT.

The table lists this clonotype with a few counts. The chain employs TRBV11-2 and TRBJ2-3, with 13 bases aligning to TRBD2. Losses at the gene ends were 5 bases for V and 0 bases for J; bases not matched to a gene: 8. This CDR3 has 18 residues. Germline loops: CDR1 SGHAT, CDR2 FQNNGV. This CDR3 reads CASSATGLAGISTDTQYF. Here the CDR3 DNA reads TGTGCCAGCAGCGCCACGGGACTAGCGGGGATTAGCACAGATACGCAGTATTTT.

Only a few counts were recorded for this clonotype. The chain recombines TRBV19 with TRBJ2-1, with D perhaps matching TRBD2 (7 bases). Trimming took off 3 bases at V and 6 bases at J, with 12 bases between the two ends. The CDR3 runs 14 residues. Germline values: CDR1 LNHDA, CDR2 SQIVND (reference sequence). The CDR3 coding sequence is TGTGCCAGTAGTATGCTCGGGGGGCGCAATGAGCAGTTCTTC. Amino acid sequence: CASSMLGGRNEQFF.

This clonotype was observed a few times. The chain combines TRBV5-5 with TRBJ2-3; a weak D match, TRBD2 (5 bases). This CDR3 contains 16 residues. Germline V lookup: CDR1 SGHKS, CDR2 YYEKEE (reference sequence). The V end lost 3 bases, the J end lost 2 bases, and 16 bases lay between the germline ends. The DNA for the CDR3 is TGTGCCAGCAGCTCACGGGAAGCATTCTCCACAGATACGCAGTATTTT. It translates to CASSSREAFSTDTQYF.

The chain carries TRBV12-3 or TRBV12-4 and TRBJ2-1, with TRBD2 identical over 12 bases. V lost 11 bases to trimming and J lost 6 bases; unmatched junction nucleotides: 5. The CDR3 loop spans 13 amino acids. CDR3 sequence reads: CAASSGGANEQFF. In DNA, the CDR3 is TGTGCCGCCTCTAGCGGGGGGGCCAATGAGCAGTTCTTC.

This clonotype was seen a handful of times. This chain connects TRBV6-1 to TRBJ1-1, with unresolved D. Germline values: CDR1 MNHNS, CDR2 SASEGT. The CDR3 sequence is 12 residues long. V was pared by 7 bases and J by 1 base, with 7 bases between. CDR3 residues: CASKMKNTEAFF. As DNA, the CDR3 is TGTGCCAGCAAAATGAAGAACACTGAAGCTTTCTTT.

This chain uses TRBV18 with TRBJ2-5, with unresolved D. V was clipped by 3 bases and J by 5 bases, with 10 bases between them. This CDR3 spans 13 amino acids. CDR1 and CDR2 (germline): KGHSH, LQKENI. The CDR3 nucleotides are TGTGCCAGCTCACCTGTCGGGTCGGAGACCCAGTACTTC. It translates to CASSPVGSETQYF.

The V and J genes are TRBV7-6 and TRBJ1-1, with D possibly being TRBD1 (5 bases). The germline CDR1 and CDR2 sequences are SGHVS and FNYEAQ. The germline V and J ends were trimmed by 5 bases and 0 bases, with 16 bases remaining between them. There are 16 residues in the CDR3. CDR3 residues: CASSLTGTVMNTEAFF. The CDR3 nucleotides read TGTGCCAGCAGCCTAACCGGGACGGTAATGAACACTGAAGCTTTCTTT.

This clonotype was detected only a few times. V usage is TRBV5-1 and J usage is TRBJ1-6; the match to TRBD1 covers 7 bases. The CDR3 totals 18 residues. Germline V gene lookup returns CDR1 SGHRS and CDR2 YFSETQ. V shed 2 bases and J 0 bases; nucleotides not matched to a gene: 8. CDR3 sequence (DNA): TGCGCCAGCAGCTTACGGAGACAGGGTAGCTCCTATAATTCACCCCTCCACTTT. It encodes CASSLRRQGSSYNSPLHF.

The chain couples TRBV14 to TRBJ2-3; D remains ambiguous. Trimming stripped 0 bases from V and 1 base from J, with 20 bases between. From germline, CDR1 is SGHDN and CDR2 FVKESK. CDR3 length: 19 amino acids. The CDR3 protein is CASSQDRIPVTYRTDTQYF. DNA for the CDR3: TGTGCCAGCAGCCAAGATCGAATCCCGGTCACCTACCGCACAGATACGCAGTATTTT.

This chain connects TRBV4-1 to TRBJ2-1; TRBD1 is a possible D gene (7 bases). The V end was cut by 4 bases, the J end by 8 bases, with 9 bases between. Germline values: CDR1 MGHRA, CDR2 YSYEKL. CDR3 length: 12 amino acids. The chain's CDR3 is CASSPRGDEQFF. The CDR3 region has the DNA TGCGCCAGCAGCCCCAGGGGGGATGAGCAGTTCTTC.

This chain uses TRBV29-1 with TRBJ2-3; 8 positions agree with TRBD2. Germline V gives CDR1 SQVTM, CDR2 ANQGSEA. CDR3 length: 14 amino acids. Losses at the gene ends were 3 bases for V and 1 base for J; bases not matched to a gene: 3. The chain's CDR3 is CSVDGRGGTDTQYF. CDR3 sequence (DNA): TGCAGCGTTGATGGGCGGGGGGGCACAGATACGCAGTATTTT.